The present T cell receptor beta chain was sequenced within a study of blood T cell repertoires in COVID-19. Study at large: Acute and convalescent COVID-19 specimens originated in the United States, Italy and Spain. T cells, B-cell-depleted T cells, or PBMCs supplied cDNA or gDNA.

All enrollees were about 18 to 100 years old and from under 25 US areas. Recovery among Cohort 3 donors was established by two negative PCRs, clearance, or symptom resolution. TCRdb's copy holds only in-frame clones and misses some; the assay was immunoSEQ multiplex PCR. The table lists around 500,000 clones, around nine tenths of them singletons, with over 1.5% in the top ten. CDR1 is LNHDA and CDR2 is SQIVND in the germline V gene (reference sequence). The junction had 6 bases not matched to a gene; V was cut back by 5 bases and J by 5 bases. The CDR3 runs to 14 residues. The TCR was taken from a middle-aged woman who had recovered from COVID-19. Sample: PBMCs or T cells enriched from blood (not recorded which). The V gene is TRBV19, the J gene TRBJ1-2; 9 nucleotides agree with TRBD1. CDR3 sequence: CASSPDRGSYGYTF. CDR3 nucleotide sequence: TGTGCCAGTAGTCCGGACAGGGGCTCATATGGCTACACCTTC.